The 9 T cell receptor beta chains reported below all come from one sample, sequenced in a study of low-dose radiotherapy and immunotherapy resistance in tumors. Covering alpha and beta chains, TRAV- and TRBV-specific primers were used for the first-strand cDNA. Over roughly 20 PCR cycles, TCRs were amplified from a constant-region primer and V-primer adapter. TCRdb reanalysed the reads using MiXCR and keeps one entry per CDR3 protein. The table records 60,000 or so distinct CDR3 sequences, about 25% of them present only once. Time point described: after trial treatment. Treatment defined: LDRT plus nivolumab, ipilimumab, low-dose cyclophosphamide and aspirin (RACIN trial). This sample comprised PBMCs, obtained after low-dose radiotherapy plus immunotherapy. These receptors were obtained from a male donor with prostate cancer.

For this clonotype: One base separates it from a far larger clone, so it is likely a read error. In DNA form, the CDR3 reads TGTGCCAGCAACCAAGATGCTAGCGGGAGGGGTTACAATGAGCAGTTCTTC. This codes for CASNQDASGRGYNEQFF. This chain connects TRBV3-1 to TRBJ2-7, with 12 bases identical to TRBD2. The J call is in doubt because the DNA end fits TRBJ2-1 better. This CDR3 is built from 17 residues. Germline CDR1 is LGHDT and CDR2 is YNNKEL (reference sequence).

This clonotype was detected many times. The chain has TRBV6-2 or TRBV6-3 and TRBJ1-6; D gene ambiguous. The V and J ends lost 2 bases and 10 bases respectively, with 18 bases between them. CDR1 is MNHEY, CDR2 SVGEGT, per germline. The CDR3 is 16 residues long. The CDR3 DNA reads TGTGCCAGCAGTTACACCCCCATTAACCCGGGGTCACCCCTCCACTTT. Amino acid sequence: CASSYTPINPGSPLHF.

This clonotype occurred many times. The J gene is TRBJ2-7, the V gene TRBV5-1; D is ambiguous. Germline CDR1 is SGHRS and CDR2 is YFSETQ. The CDR3 contains 13 residues. V lost 3 bases and J 7 bases, leaving 14 bases between the germline ends. Here the CDR3 DNA reads TGCGCCAGCAGCTCTCAAGGGCTTGGGGAGCAGTACTTC. Protein: CASSSQGLGEQYF.

This clonotype was counted at least ten times. The chain has TRBV20-1 and TRBJ2-7, with D possibly being TRBD2 (6 bases). The CDR3 is 11 amino acids. V lost 5 bases to trimming and J lost 10 bases, with 15 bases between them. The germline V gene encodes CDR1 DFQATT and CDR2 SNEGSKA (reference sequence). The CDR3 loop is CSAGGRTKQYF. DNA for the CDR3: TGCAGTGCTGGGGGAAGGACTAAACAGTACTTC.

Relative to its sample, this clonotype is medium-sized. CDR3: CASSQRGGTQYF. The CDR3 nucleotides are TGTGCCAGCAGTCAGAGGGGGGGTACGCAGTATTTT. V is TRBV6-5 and J is TRBJ2-3; tentative D call: TRBD2 (7 bases). The CDR3 covers 12 residues. Trimming removed 5 bases from V and 8 bases from J, with 11 bases in between. From germline, CDR1 is MNHEY and CDR2 SVGAGI.

To note about this clonotype: Only one base separates this from a far larger clonotype, so it likely reflects a read error. The J gene is TRBJ2-7, the V gene TRBV7-3; the match to TRBD1 covers 8 bases. The germline gives CDR1 SGHTA, CDR2 FQGTGA. The CDR3 length is 15 residues. The junction had 9 bases not matched to a gene; V was cut back by 1 base and J by 7 bases. The DNA of the CDR3 is TGTGCCAGCAGCTTAAACAGGGGGACATCCAATGAGCAGTACTTC. Its translation: CASSLNRGTSNEQYF.

This clonotype was observed at least ten times. This chain uses TRBV28 with TRBJ2-3; 9 bases map to TRBD2. The trim removed 4 bases at V and 6 bases at J, leaving 8 bases unmatched. This CDR3 has 15 residues. Looked up from germline, CDR1 is MDHEN and CDR2 is SYDVKM. CDR3 sequence: CASSWVSGRGDTQYF. The CDR3, as DNA: TGTGCCAGCAGTTGGGTTAGCGGGAGAGGGGATACGCAGTATTTT.

This clonotype was seen ten or more times. This CDR3 is CASSEWMGWDQPQHF. The DNA of the CDR3 is TGTGCCAGCAGTGAATGGATGGGTTGGGATCAGCCCCAGCATTTT. The chain employs TRBV6-1 and TRBJ1-5; D is unresolved. This CDR3 is built from 15 residues. Trimming left V 2 bases short and J 5 bases short, with 13 bases between. Germline V gene lookup returns CDR1 MNHNS and CDR2 SASEGT.

The genes are TRBV28 and TRBJ1-1; weak D call: TRBD1 (6 bases). V was clipped by 1 base and J by 5 bases, with 11 bases between them. Germline CDR1 reads MDHEN; CDR2 reads SYDVKM. CDR3 length: 14 amino acids. DNA for the CDR3: TGTGCCAGCAGTTTATCGGGACAAGGGACTGAAGCTTTCTTT. It encodes CASSLSGQGTEAFF. The whole variable domain, filled in from reference TRBV28 and TRBJ1-1, reads DVKVTQSSRYLVKRTGEKVFLECVQDMDHENMFWYRQDPGLGLRLIYFSYDVKMKEKGDIPEGYSVSREKKERFSLILESASTNQTSMYLCASSLSGQGTEAFFGQGTRLTVV.